The 16 T cell receptor beta chains below all came from one sample that was sequenced in a study of blood T cells in healthy people across ages. A second about 7 to 11 cycle PCR used barcoded and J-beta primers. TCRdb redid the calling of the 5' RACE reads with MiXCR, one entry per CDR3 protein. The data contain 780,000 or so distinct CDR3 sequences, approximately 53% of them singletons. Sequenced sample: blood. The receptors were gathered from a man older than 75 in good health.

The V gene is TRBV20-1, the J gene TRBJ2-5; tentatively, D is TRBD2 (5 bases). V was shortened by 6 bases and J by 2 bases, with 16 bases between the two germline ends. The CDR3 loop spans 14 amino acids. Germline-derived CDR1 and CDR2 are DFQATT and SNEGSKA (reference sequence). CDR3 nucleotide sequence: TGCAGTGCCTGCCCAAGCGGATTGCAAGAGACCCAGTACTTC. It yields the protein CSACPSGLQETQYF.

The V call is TRBV20-1, the J call TRBJ2-5; 9 nucleotides align to TRBD1. The V gene's germline CDR1 is DFQATT and CDR2 SNEGSKA (reference sequence). This CDR3 region has 16 residues. V lost 3 bases, J lost 5 bases, and 13 bases stayed unmatched. CDR3 nucleotides: TGCAGTGCTAGGAGAGTCCGGGACAGGGTCAGGGAGACCCAGTACTTC. Translation gives CSARRVRDRVRETQYF.

The gene calls are TRBV20-1 and TRBJ2-1; tentative D call: TRBD2 (6 bases). CDR1 DFQATT and CDR2 SNEGSKA come from the germline V gene (reference sequence). The V end was cut by 2 bases, the J end by 9 bases, with 20 bases between. CDR3 length: 15 amino acids. The CDR3: CSARYTGTLNGEQFF. In DNA, the CDR3 is TGCAGTGCTAGATACACCGGGACTCTAAACGGTGAGCAGTTCTTC.

This clonotype was seen once. The chain employs TRBV10-3 and TRBJ2-5; D unresolved. This CDR3 contains 14 residues. Germline lookup yields CDR1 ENHRY and CDR2 SYGVKD. The V end lost 5 bases, the J end lost 1 base, and 11 bases lay between the germline ends. As DNA, the CDR3 is TGTGCCATCAGTACGGCAGATTTCCAAGAGACCCAGTACTTC. It is translated as CAISTADFQETQYF.

The V gene is TRBV20-1, the J gene TRBJ2-1; 8 bases line up with TRBD2. V lost 3 bases, J lost 4 bases, and 8 bases stayed unmatched. Germline V gives CDR1 DFQATT, CDR2 SNEGSKA (reference sequence). The CDR3 extends over 15 amino acids. The CDR3 is CSARGVAGGYNEQFF. Here the CDR3 DNA reads TGCAGTGCTAGGGGGGTTGCGGGAGGTTACAATGAGCAGTTCTTC.

This rearrangement joins TRBV21-1 to TRBJ2-7; the table's D call, TRBD1, was not checked against the DNA. TRBV21-1 is shown as a pseudogene. This CDR3 spans 16 amino acids. CDR3 in DNA: TGTGCCAGCAGCACCAAACGGGACAGAAGGCCCTACGAGCAGTACTTC. Translation: CASSTKRDRRPYEQYF.

The gene calls are TRBV7-9 and TRBJ2-7, with a possible D match to TRBD1 (6 bases). V shed 5 bases and J shed 3 bases, with 17 bases lying between them. The CDR3 is 15 residues long. Germline assignment: CDR1 SEHNR and CDR2 FQNEAQ (reference sequence). The CDR3 loop reads CASSPPDRMSYEQYF. The CDR3 DNA sequence: TGTGCCAGCAGCCCCCCGGACAGAATGAGCTACGAGCAGTACTTC.

Turning to this clonotype: The junction does not match germline at one end; this may be a read error. The CDR3 here is CASSLLSLAGRTDTQYF. The DNA for the CDR3 is TGCGCCAGCAGCTTATTGTCACTAGCGGGACGCACAGATACGCAGTATTTT. The chain links TRBV7-3 to TRBJ2-3; 10 bases fit TRBD2. Germline-derived CDR1 and CDR2 are SGHTA and FQGTGA. This CDR3 region has 17 residues.

The chain has TRBV7-8 and TRBJ2-7, with 12 bases matching TRBD2. The CDR3 is made up of 17 amino acids. Per germline, CDR1 SGHVS and CDR2 FQNEAQ. The junction had 6 bases not matched to a gene; V was cut back by 1 base and J by 2 bases. CDR3 residues: CASSLGTLAGGPYEQYF. The CDR3 DNA reads TGTGCCAGCAGCTTAGGGACCCTAGCGGGAGGGCCCTACGAGCAGTACTTC. Full variable domain (missing parts from reference TRBV7-8 and TRBJ2-7): GAGVSQSPRYKVAKRGQDVALRCDPISGHVSLFWYQQALGQGPEFLTYFQNEAQLDKSGLPSDRFFAERPEGSVSTLKIQRTQQEDSAVYLCASSLGTLAGGPYEQYFGPGTRLTVT.

This clonotype has only a few counts. The chain carries TRBV5-1 and TRBJ2-3; 13 nucleotides line up with TRBD2. The CDR3 extends over 15 amino acids. Trimming removed 4 bases from V and 4 bases from J; junction bases left unmatched: 3. Germline V lookup: CDR1 SGHRS, CDR2 YFSETQ. This CDR3 reads CASSRTSGSPDTQYF. CDR3 nucleotide sequence: TGCGCCAGCAGCCGGACTAGCGGGAGCCCAGATACGCAGTATTTT.

The chain couples TRBV12-3 or TRBV12-4 to TRBJ1-2; 7 bases fit TRBD1. J lost 9 bases, V lost 2 bases, and 6 bases had no gene match. This CDR3 contains 13 residues. The CDR3 region is CASSLNRGLSYTF. The CDR3 bases are TGTGCCAGCAGTTTAAACAGGGGACTTAGCTACACCTTC.

The chain links TRBV10-3 to TRBJ2-1; 9 nucleotides align to TRBD1. Germline assignment: CDR1 ENHRY and CDR2 SYGVKD. V lost 4 bases to trimming and J lost 2 bases; unmatched junction nucleotides: 6. The CDR3 has 16 residues. This CDR3 reads CAISGEGQGTYNEQFF. CDR3 coding DNA: TGTGCCATCAGTGGAGAGGGACAGGGAACCTACAATGAGCAGTTCTTC.

The chain recombines TRBV3-1 with TRBJ2-7; D call uncertain. Trimming removed 1 base from V and 0 bases from J, with 7 bases in between. The CDR3 has 14 amino acids. CDR1 and CDR2 (germline): LGHDT, YNNKEL (reference sequence). The CDR3 spells CASSQGLDSYEQYF. For the CDR3, the DNA is TGTGCCAGCAGCCAAGGACTGGACTCCTACGAGCAGTACTTC.

This chain uses TRBV2 with TRBJ2-7; TRBD2 aligns across 15 bases. The germline V gene encodes CDR1 SNHLY and CDR2 FYNNEI. V shed 8 bases and J 3 bases; nucleotides not matched to a gene: 8. This CDR3 is built from 16 residues. The CDR3 DNA follows: TGTGCCAGCCCCGGACTAGCGGGAGGGCAATTCTACGAGCAGTACTTC. It encodes CASPGLAGGQFYEQYF.

This clonotype was picked up a small number of times. This rearrangement joins TRBV28 to TRBJ1-5; the match to TRBD1 covers 9 bases. Germline V CDR1 and CDR2: MDHEN, SYDVKM. Trimming cost V 4 bases and J 4 bases; bases outside gene matches: 5. This CDR3 is built from 15 residues. DNA for the CDR3: TGTGCCAGCAGTTCCCCGGGACAGGGTAATCAGCCCCAGCATTTT. It encodes CASSSPGQGNQPQHF.

The chain uses TRBV27 and TRBJ2-7, with D perhaps TRBD2 (5 bases). In germline, CDR1 is MNHEY, CDR2 SMNVEV (reference sequence). With 4 bases removed from V and 3 bases from J, the gap between germline ends came to 13 bases. The CDR3 runs to 14 residues. The CDR3: CASSSRASSYEQYF. The CDR3 region has the DNA TGTGCCAGCAGTTCGCGGGCAAGCAGCTACGAGCAGTACTTC.